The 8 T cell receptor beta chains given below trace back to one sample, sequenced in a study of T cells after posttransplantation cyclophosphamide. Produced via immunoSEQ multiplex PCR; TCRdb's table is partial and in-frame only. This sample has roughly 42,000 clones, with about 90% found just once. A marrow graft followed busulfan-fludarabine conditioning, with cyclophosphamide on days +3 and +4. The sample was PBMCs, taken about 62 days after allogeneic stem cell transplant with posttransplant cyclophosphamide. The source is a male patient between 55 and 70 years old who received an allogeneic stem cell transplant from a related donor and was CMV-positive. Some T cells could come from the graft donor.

The CDR3 DNA is TGTGCCAGTAGTCAACCAGGCCAAGAGACCCAGTACTTC. Translation gives CASSQPGQETQYF. V usage is TRBV19 and J usage is TRBJ2-5, with no clear D. V lost 5 bases and J lost 1, with 8 bases in between. In germline, CDR1 is LNHDA, CDR2 SQIVND (reference sequence). The CDR3 runs to 13 residues.

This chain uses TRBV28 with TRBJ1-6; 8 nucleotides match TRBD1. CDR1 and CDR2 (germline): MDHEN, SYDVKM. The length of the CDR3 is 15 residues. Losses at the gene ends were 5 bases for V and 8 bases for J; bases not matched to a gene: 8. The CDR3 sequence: CASSTTGGGDSPLHF. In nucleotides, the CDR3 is TGTGCCAGCAGTACCACAGGGGGAGGGGATTCACCCCTCCACTTT.

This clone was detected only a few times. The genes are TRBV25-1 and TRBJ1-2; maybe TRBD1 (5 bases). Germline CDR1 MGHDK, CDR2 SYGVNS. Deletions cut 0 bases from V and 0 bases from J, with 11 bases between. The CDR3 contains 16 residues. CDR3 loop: CASSEYGAATNYGYTF. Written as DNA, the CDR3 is TGTGCCAGCAGTGAATATGGGGCCGCTACTAACTATGGCTACACCTTC.

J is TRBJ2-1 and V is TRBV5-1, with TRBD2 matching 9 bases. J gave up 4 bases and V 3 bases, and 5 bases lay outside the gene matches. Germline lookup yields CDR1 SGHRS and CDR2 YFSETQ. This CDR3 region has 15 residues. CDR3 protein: CASSWDLAGYNEQFF. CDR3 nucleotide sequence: TGCGCCAGCAGCTGGGACCTAGCGGGGTACAATGAGCAGTTCTTC.

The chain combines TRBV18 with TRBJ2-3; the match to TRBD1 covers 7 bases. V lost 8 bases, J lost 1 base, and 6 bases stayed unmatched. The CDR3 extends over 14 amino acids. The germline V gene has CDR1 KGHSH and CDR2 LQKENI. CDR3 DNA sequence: TGTGCCAGCCAGGGGGTTTGGGGCACAGATACGCAGTATTTT. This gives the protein CASQGVWGTDTQYF.

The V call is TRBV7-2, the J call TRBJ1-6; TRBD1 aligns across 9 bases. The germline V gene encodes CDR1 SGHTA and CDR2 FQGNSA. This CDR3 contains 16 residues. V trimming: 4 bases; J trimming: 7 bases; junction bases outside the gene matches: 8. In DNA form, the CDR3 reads TGTGCCAGCAGCTCGGGACCGGGACAGGGAAATTCACCCCTCCACTTT. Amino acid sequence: CASSSGPGQGNSPLHF.

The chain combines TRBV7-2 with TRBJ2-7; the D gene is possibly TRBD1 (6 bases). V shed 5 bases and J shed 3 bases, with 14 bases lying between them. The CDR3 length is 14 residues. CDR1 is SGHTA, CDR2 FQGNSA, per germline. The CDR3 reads CASSRSRGSYEQYF. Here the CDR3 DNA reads TGTGCCAGCAGCCGATCCAGGGGAAGCTACGAGCAGTACTTC.

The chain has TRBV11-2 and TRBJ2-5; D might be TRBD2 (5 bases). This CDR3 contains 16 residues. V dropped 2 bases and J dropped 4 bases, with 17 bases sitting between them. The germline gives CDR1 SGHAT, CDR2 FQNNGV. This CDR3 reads CASSLSVRAGGETQYF. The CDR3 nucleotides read TGTGCCAGCAGCTTATCCGTTAGAGCAGGAGGAGAGACCCAGTACTTC. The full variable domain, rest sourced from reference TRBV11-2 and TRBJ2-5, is EAGVAQSPRYKIIEKRQSVAFWCNPISGHATLYWYQQILGQGPKLLIQFQNNGVVDDSQLPKDRFSAERLKGVDSTLKIQPAKLEDSAVYLCASSLSVRAGGETQYFGPGTRLLVL.